Each of the 26 T cell receptor beta chains below was sequenced from the same sample in a study of blood T cell repertoires in COVID-19. Libraries were prepared by immunoSEQ multiplex PCR; TCRdb keeps only in-frame clonotypes and omits some of them. The table lists about 180,000 clones, roughly 84% of them singletons. Input material: peripheral blood. These receptors originate from a human donor in a cohort sampled during active COVID-19.

The chain combines TRBV2 with TRBJ2-7; D is perhaps TRBD2 (6 bases). The CDR3 covers 13 residues. V was clipped by 10 bases and J by 0 bases, with 13 bases between them. The germline V gene encodes CDR1 SNHLY and CDR2 FYNNEI. The CDR3 sequence is CATLEGVSYEQYF. CDR3 nucleotides: TGTGCCACTCTGGAGGGAGTCTCCTACGAGCAGTACTTC.

The chain recombines TRBV5-1 with TRBJ2-6, with D uncertain. Per germline, CDR1 SGHRS and CDR2 YFSETQ. This CDR3 comprises 16 residues. Trimming stripped 0 bases from V and 1 base from J, with 8 bases between. The CDR3 DNA sequence: TGCGCCAGCAGCTTGGGAGGAGAATCTGGGGCCAACGTCCTGACTTTC. The encoded protein is CASSLGGESGANVLTF.

CDR3 loop: CASSTGGNEQFF. In DNA form, the CDR3 reads TGTGCCAGTAGTACAGGGGGCAATGAGCAGTTCTTC. The rearrangement joins TRBV19 to TRBJ2-1; TRBD1 aligns across 7 bases. There are 12 residues in the CDR3. Trimming removed 4 bases from V and 6 bases from J; junction bases left unmatched: 0. Germline lookup yields CDR1 LNHDA and CDR2 SQIVND (reference sequence).

There are a few counts of this clone. The chain employs TRBV20-1 and TRBJ2-1, with D possibly being TRBD1 (5 bases). Germline V gives CDR1 DFQATT, CDR2 SNEGSKA (reference sequence). Trimming took off 3 bases at V and 8 bases at J, with 8 bases between the two ends. This CDR3 spans 11 amino acids. CDR3 loop: CSARTEYEQFF. The CDR3 nucleotides read TGCAGTGCTAGGACAGAGTATGAGCAGTTCTTC.

This clone was observed a few times. This chain uses TRBV6-5 with TRBJ1-1; tentatively, D is TRBD1 (5 bases). CDR3 length equals 13 residues. Trimming took off 7 bases at V and 7 bases at J, with 16 bases between the two ends. Germline assignment: CDR1 MNHEY and CDR2 SVGAGI. CDR3 bases: TGTGCCAGCACGTTACGTAGGGGTCTTGAAGCTTTCTTT. This codes for CASTLRRGLEAFF.

J is TRBJ2-5 and V is TRBV4-3; 11 bases are a match to TRBD1. V lost 4 bases to trimming and J lost 5 bases; unmatched junction nucleotides: 3. CDR3 length equals 14 residues. Germline values: CDR1 LGHNA, CDR2 YSLEER. CDR3 bases: TGCGCCAGCAGCCTTGGACAGGGGGCCGAGACCCAGTACTTC. Translation gives CASSLGQGAETQYF.

The table lists this clone with a few counts. This sequence joins TRBV3-1 (or the pseudogene TRBV3-2) and TRBJ2-2; no clear D gene. CDR3 length: 13 amino acids. The V end lost 4 bases, the J end lost 6 bases, and 9 bases lay between the germline ends. Germline V gene lookup returns CDR1 LGHDT and CDR2 YNNKEL (reference sequence). DNA for the CDR3: TGTGCCAGCAGCCGTCCCAACTCCGGGGAGCTGTTTTTT. Amino acids: CASSRPNSGELFF.

The CDR3 reads CASRRGQGADGYTF. Written as DNA, the CDR3 is TGTGCCAGCAGACGTGGACAGGGGGCTGATGGCTACACCTTC. V gene TRBV6-5 combines with J gene TRBJ1-2, with TRBD1 matching over 11 bases. CDR3 size: 14 residues. V lost 6 bases to trimming and J lost 6 bases; unmatched junction nucleotides: 6. CDR1 is MNHEY, CDR2 SVGAGI, per germline.

This chain connects TRBV2 to TRBJ2-5; 9 positions match TRBD2. This CDR3 contains 15 residues. The J segment lost 1 base and the V segment lost 4 bases, leaving 4 bases of the junction unmatched. The germline gives CDR1 SNHLY, CDR2 FYNNEI. In DNA form, the CDR3 reads TGTGCCAGCAGTGGGGAAGCGGGGGGCCAAGAGACCCAGTACTTC. Translation: CASSGEAGGQETQYF.

This clone was seen only a few times. The chain combines TRBV7-8 with TRBJ1-2, with unresolved D. Trimming removed 5 bases at V and 4 bases at J, with 11 bases between. The CDR3 runs to 13 residues. Germline CDR1 SGHVS, CDR2 FQNEAQ. The chain's CDR3 is CASSTAGSYGYTF. CDR3 nucleotides: TGTGCCAGCAGCACCGCTGGGAGCTATGGCTACACCTTC. The variable domain in full, completed from reference TRBV7-8 and TRBJ1-2, reads GAGVSQSPRYKVAKRGQDVALRCDPISGHVSLFWYQQALGQGPEFLTYFQNEAQLDKSGLPSDRFFAERPEGSVSTLKIQRTQQEDSAVYLCASSTAGSYGYTFGSGTRLTVV.

The rearrangement uses TRBV27 and TRBJ2-3, with 8 bases fitting TRBD2. CDR3 length: 15 amino acids. Germline lookup yields CDR1 MNHEY and CDR2 SMNVEV (reference sequence). Trimming at V came to 5 bases and at J to 4 bases, leaving 8 bases not matched to a gene. CDR3 loop: CASSRKVAGPDTQYF. In nucleotides, the CDR3 is TGTGCCAGCAGTAGAAAGGTAGCGGGACCAGATACGCAGTATTTT.

Regarding this clone: Germline and junction disagree at one end, which may indicate a read error. The J gene is TRBJ2-1, the V gene TRBV7-7, with a weak D call TRBD1 (5 bases). The germline V gene encodes CDR1 SSHAT and CDR2 FNYEAQ (reference sequence). CDR3 size: 13 residues. CDR3 in amino acids: CASSSSQVGEQFF. The CDR3, as DNA: TGTGCTAGCAGCTCCTCACAGGTTGGTGAGCAGTTCTTC.

The chain recombines TRBV5-1 with TRBJ1-4; 9 positions agree with TRBD1. The CDR3 has 14 amino acids. Germline V lookup: CDR1 SGHRS, CDR2 YFSETQ. V lost 4 bases and J lost 7; bases outside the gene matches: 5. The CDR3, as DNA: TGCGCCAGCAGCCCGGACAGGGGTGGTGAAAAACTGTTTTTT. Residues: CASSPDRGGEKLFF.

The gene calls are TRBV19 and TRBJ2-2; a possible D gene is TRBD2 (6 bases). The germline V gene has CDR1 LNHDA and CDR2 SQIVND (reference sequence). The CDR3 runs 15 residues. V lost 6 bases and J lost 3, with 14 bases in between. This CDR3 is CASSLRDLYTGELFF. The DNA for the CDR3 is TGTGCCAGTAGCCTCCGGGACTTATACACCGGGGAGCTGTTTTTT.

V gene TRBV27 combines with J gene TRBJ2-6, with 8 bases identical to TRBD1. CDR3 length: 16 amino acids. Germline lookup yields CDR1 MNHEY and CDR2 SMNVEV (reference sequence). Trimming at V came to 6 bases and at J to 4 bases, leaving 8 bases not matched to a gene. The CDR3 DNA is TGTGCCAGCAGCAAAACGACAGGGGCCGGGGCCAACGTCCTGACTTTC. This encodes CASSKTTGAGANVLTF.

The chain couples TRBV11-2 to TRBJ2-1, with D possibly TRBD2 on 7 matching bases. Germline V gene lookup returns CDR1 SGHAT and CDR2 FQNNGV. V lost 5 bases, J lost 7 bases, and 15 bases lay in between. The CDR3 spans 14 residues. CDR3 residues: CASSLGGGKNEQFF. Written as DNA, the CDR3 is TGTGCCAGCAGCCTAGGGGGGGGGAAGAATGAGCAGTTCTTC.

V usage is TRBV4-3 and J usage is TRBJ2-7; 7 nucleotides match TRBD2. This CDR3 is 14 amino acids long. Per germline, CDR1 LGHNA and CDR2 YSLEER. Trimming at V came to 4 bases and at J to 5 bases, leaving 8 bases not matched to a gene. The CDR3 DNA is TGCGCCAGCAGCCTCCTTAGCGGGCACGACGAGCAGTACTTC. This encodes CASSLLSGHDEQYF.

In this sample, this clone turned up once. V gene TRBV3-1 (or the pseudogene TRBV3-2) combines with J gene TRBJ2-7; 12 bases are shared with TRBD1. Germline V lookup: CDR1 LGHDT, CDR2 YNNKEL (reference sequence). The CDR3 sequence is 16 residues long. V shed 2 bases and J 5 bases; nucleotides not matched to a gene: 7. DNA of the CDR3: TGTGCCAGCAGCCAAAGTCCGGGACAGGGGGCTCACGAGCAGTACTTC. As protein: CASSQSPGQGAHEQYF.

V gene TRBV7-3 combines with J gene TRBJ2-6; 8 bases align to TRBD2. Looked up from germline, CDR1 is SGHTA and CDR2 is FQGTGA. V shed 5 bases and J 2 bases; nucleotides not matched to a gene: 8. CDR3 length: 17 amino acids. The CDR3 nucleotides are TGTGCCAGCAGCCCCCCGGGAGGGCAGCCTGGGGCCAACGTCCTGACTTTC. It translates to CASSPPGGQPGANVLTF.

The chain has TRBV28 and TRBJ1-3; 8 bases are a match to TRBD1. Per germline, CDR1 MDHEN and CDR2 SYDVKM. The trim removed 4 bases at V and 2 bases at J, leaving 4 bases unmatched. This CDR3 has 15 amino acids. The CDR3: CASSSQGATGNTIYF. The CDR3 DNA is TGTGCCAGCAGTTCTCAGGGGGCGACTGGAAACACCATATATTTT.

This clone was recorded only once. The V and J genes are TRBV9 and TRBJ1-1, with D possibly being TRBD1 (5 bases). This CDR3 has 14 amino acids. V shed 0 bases and J shed 1 base, with 7 bases lying between them. The germline V gene encodes CDR1 SGDLS and CDR2 YYNGEE. The CDR3 reads CASSVEGWNTEAFF. Here the CDR3 DNA reads TGTGCCAGCAGCGTAGAGGGGTGGAACACTGAAGCTTTCTTT.

This clone was detected a few times. The chain couples TRBV14 to TRBJ2-1, with TRBD2 matching 7 bases. V shed 0 bases and J 7 bases; nucleotides not matched to a gene: 9. The CDR3 covers 16 residues. In germline, CDR1 is SGHDN, CDR2 FVKESK. CDR3 coding DNA: TGTGCCAGCAGCCAAGAGGTCGGGGGGAGAGGGAATGAGCAGTTCTTC. Protein product: CASSQEVGGRGNEQFF.

V is TRBV7-3 and J is TRBJ2-1; possibly TRBD2 for D (6 bases). The V end was cut by 5 bases, the J end by 9 bases, with 17 bases between. Germline assignment: CDR1 SGHTA and CDR2 FQGTGA. The CDR3 is 14 residues long. CDR3 sequence: CASSPPGGSAEQFF. The CDR3 nucleotides read TGTGCCAGCAGCCCACCCGGGGGATCCGCTGAGCAGTTCTTC.

The chain employs TRBV4-3 and TRBJ1-2; D unresolved. The germline V gene encodes CDR1 LGHNA and CDR2 YSLEER. This CDR3 region has 16 residues. V was trimmed by 1 base and J by 5 bases, leaving 17 bases between them. CDR3 amino acids: CASSQGSWGVRYGYTF. As DNA, the CDR3 is TGCGCCAGCAGCCAAGGTTCGTGGGGAGTCCGGTATGGCTACACCTTC.

The V gene is TRBV6-5, the J gene TRBJ1-1; possible D gene TRBD1, 5 bases. The V and J ends lost 2 bases and 1 base respectively, with 8 bases between them. The germline V gene encodes CDR1 MNHEY and CDR2 SVGAGI. The CDR3 extends over 14 amino acids. CDR3 protein: CASSYGGWNTEAFF. DNA of the CDR3: TGTGCCAGCAGTTACGGGGGGTGGAACACTGAAGCTTTCTTT.

The chain is built from TRBV11-3 and TRBJ1-1, with a possible D match to TRBD1 (5 bases). CDR1 is SGHNT, CDR2 YENEEA, per germline. The CDR3 covers 12 residues. V was shortened by 6 bases and J by 8 bases, with 13 bases between the two germline ends. The CDR3 is CASRNGAGEAFF. DNA for the CDR3: TGTGCCAGCAGGAATGGGGCTGGGGAAGCTTTCTTT.